This T cell receptor beta chain was sequenced in a study of vaccination effects on CD4 cells after COVID-19. Peptide-pool stimulation followed by sequencing identified expanded antigen-specific CD4+ clonotypes in the ViraFEST assay. When around nine days of culture had elapsed, CD4+ T cells were isolated. Vaccinated participants had no history of SARS-CoV-2 infection and tested negative for nucleocapsid antibodies. With 10 ug/ml peptides and around 9.6 IU/ml IL-2, 2 million or so PBMC per well were cultured. Cultures got half-medium changes with IL-2 on days 3 and 7. Trimming left V 0 bases short and J 4 bases short, with 4 bases between. Germline CDR1 reads SGHDN; CDR2 reads FVKESK. This CDR3 is 13 amino acids long. Study observations and caveats: Healthy vaccine recipients' vaccine-induced clones were almost all SARS-CoV-2 mono-reactive. Long after vaccination, the clones induced by infection and by vaccine shrank markedly in size.

Of note for this clone: Its specificity is unknown.

Libraries were prepared by immunoSEQ multiplex PCR; TCRdb keeps only in-frame clonotypes and omits some of them. The sample holds some 60,000 clones, 76% seen once. Sequencing used CD4+ T cells from PBMCs cultured with HCoV-NL63 spike peptides, obtained before COVID-19 vaccination. This receptor was taken from a human donor who received a COVID-19 vaccine. The J gene is TRBJ1-5, the V gene TRBV14; D remains ambiguous. CDR3 protein: CASSQDANQPQHF. CDR3 DNA: TGTGCCAGCAGCCAAGACGCGAATCAGCCCCAGCATTTT.